These 12 T cell receptor beta chains share one sample of origin, sequenced in a study of blood T cell repertoires in COVID-19. Assay used: immunoSEQ multiplex PCR; TCRdb lists only in-frame clones, some missing. This sample carries 160,000 or so clones, more than 75% of them seen once, and the ten largest clones take approximately 6.6%. The specimen sequenced was PBMCs or T cells enriched from blood (not recorded which). The receptors originated from a woman aged 45-65 years who had recovered from COVID-19.

The CDR3 DNA reads as TGTGCCAGCAGCTTAGCGTTTGCGGGGGACTCCTACAATGAGCAGTTCTTC. Amino acid sequence: CASSLAFAGDSYNEQFF. The V and J genes are TRBV7-2 and TRBJ2-1; 7 bases map to TRBD2. V gave up 0 bases and J gave up 0 bases; unmatched junction bases: 5. CDR1 is SGHTA, CDR2 FQGNSA, per germline. This CDR3 comprises 17 residues.

This clone was seen just once. CDR3 nucleotide sequence: TGTGCCAGCAGCTTAGACCTCACTTACGAGCAGTACTTC. This gives the protein CASSLDLTYEQYF. The V and J genes are TRBV11-3 and TRBJ2-7; the D is unclear. Per the germline V gene, CDR1 is SGHNT and CDR2 is YENEEA. This CDR3 has 13 amino acids. With 0 bases removed from V and 4 bases from J, the gap between germline ends came to 7 bases.

The chain joins TRBV15 to TRBJ2-4; D is possibly TRBD2 (7 bases). The CDR3 contains 16 residues. Germline CDR1 LNHNV, CDR2 YYDKDF (reference sequence). Trimming shortened V by 2 bases and J by 4 bases, and 15 bases separated the two germline ends. The CDR3 nucleotides read TGTGCCACCAGCAGAACCACGGGGGGCAAAAAAAACATTCAGTACTTC. It encodes CATSRTTGGKKNIQYF.

This clone was observed a few times. The J gene is TRBJ2-1, the V gene TRBV7-2; 14 bases are shared with TRBD2. The J segment lost 8 bases and the V segment lost 5 bases, leaving 8 bases of the junction unmatched. Germline CDR1 reads SGHTA; CDR2 reads FQGNSA. The CDR3 consists of 16 residues. CDR3 DNA sequence: TGTGCCAGCAGCAGGACTAGCGGGGGGTTTAGGGATGAGCAGTTCTTC. This translates into CASSRTSGGFRDEQFF. Filled out from reference TRBV7-2 and TRBJ2-1, the complete variable domain reads GAGVSQSPSNKVTEKGKDVELRCDPISGHTALYWYRQSLGQGLEFLIYFQGNSAPDKSGLPSDRFSAERTGGSVSTLTIQRTQQEDSAVYLCASSRTSGGFRDEQFFGPGTRLTVL.

The chain links TRBV7-2 to TRBJ2-3, with TRBD1 matching 7 bases. Germline CDR1 SGHTA, CDR2 FQGNSA. Germline trimming cut 0 bases from V and 5 bases from J; bases unmatched to any gene: 5. The CDR3 has 15 amino acids. CDR3 residues: CASSLAPQGIDTQYF. The CDR3 DNA reads as TGTGCCAGCAGCTTAGCGCCACAGGGGATAGATACGCAGTATTTT.

This clone turned up a few times. The V call is TRBV18, the J call TRBJ2-5; 7 bases align to TRBD1. The CDR3 spans 13 residues. The V gene end was trimmed by 5 bases and the J gene end by 5 bases; junction bases not matched to a gene: 5. Germline-derived CDR1 and CDR2 are KGHSH and LQKENI. The CDR3 bases are TGTGCCAGCTCAGCAGGGGGTCGGGAGACCCAGTACTTC. Translation: CASSAGGRETQYF.

The chain joins TRBV19 to TRBJ1-4; D is possibly TRBD1 (5 bases). CDR1 and CDR2 from the germline V gene are LNHDA and SQIVND (reference sequence). Deletions cut 3 bases from V and 0 bases from J, with 11 bases between. The CDR3 runs 16 residues. As DNA, the CDR3 is TGTGCCAGTAGTATCGCATCGGGGGCAACTAATGAAAAACTGTTTTTT. Residues: CASSIASGATNEKLFF.

The genes are TRBV6-4 and TRBJ1-2; no clear D gene. V lost 4 bases to trimming and J lost 3 bases, with 9 bases between them. This CDR3 spans 13 amino acids. The V gene's germline CDR1 is MRHNA and CDR2 SNTAGT. CDR3 in DNA: TGTGCCAGCAGTGGAGGGTCCGACTATGGCTACACCTTC. Protein product: CASSGGSDYGYTF.

This clone occurred a few times. The chain couples TRBV11-1 to TRBJ2-2; a weak D match, TRBD2 (5 bases). The V end lost 0 bases, the J end lost 4 bases, and 9 bases lay between the germline ends. The CDR3 totals 15 residues. CDR1 is SGHAT, CDR2 FQDESV, per germline (reference sequence). The CDR3 nucleotides read TGTGCCAGCAGCTTAGCTCCGGGAAGCACCGGGGAGCTGTTTTTT. Its protein is CASSLAPGSTGELFF.

The V call is TRBV5-1, the J call TRBJ2-1; no reliable D call. In germline, CDR1 is SGHRS, CDR2 YFSETQ. The CDR3 loop spans 14 amino acids. Trimming left V 2 bases short and J 0 bases short, with 6 bases between. In DNA, the CDR3 is TGCGCCAGCAGCTTAACGGGCTCCTACAATGAGCAGTTCTTC. Its protein product is CASSLTGSYNEQFF.

V is TRBV24-1 and J is TRBJ2-1; D might be TRBD2 (5 bases). This CDR3 comprises 16 residues. Trimming left V 7 bases short and J 7 bases short, with 22 bases between. Germline V CDR1 and CDR2: KGHDR, SFDVKD. The CDR3 DNA reads as TGTGCCACCAGCAGGTCCTCAGGAGGCGTTTTGAATGAGCAGTTCTTC. Amino acid sequence: CATSRSSGGVLNEQFF.

This sequence joins TRBV11-2 and TRBJ2-1; the match to TRBD2 covers 10 bases. Germline trimming cut 4 bases from V and 6 bases from J; bases unmatched to any gene: 9. The CDR3 totals 16 residues. CDR1 and CDR2 from the germline V gene are SGHAT and FQNNGV. The CDR3 reads CASSSPAGGLGNEQFF. Written as DNA, the CDR3 is TGTGCCAGCAGCTCCCCAGCGGGGGGGCTGGGCAATGAGCAGTTCTTC.